One and the same sample provided the 6 T cell receptor beta chains below, sequenced in a study of identical twins. One entry per CDR3 protein, called by TCRdb with MiXCR from the 5' RACE reads. The sample comprises 450,000 or so distinct CDR3 sequences, 14% of which are singletons, and approximately 0.98% rests with the top ten. The sample was also reused in another study, on yellow fever vaccine responses in identical twins.

Sequencing was done on a sample of CD4+ T cells sorted from blood. These receptors came from a woman younger than 30 in good health.

This clonotype was seen ten or more times. V gene TRBV29-1 combines with J gene TRBJ1-2; possible D gene TRBD1, 5 bases. The CDR3 has 13 residues. Germline CDR1 and CDR2: SQVTM and ANQGSEA. Deletions cut 4 bases from V and 2 bases from J, with 11 bases between. CDR3 bases: TGCAGCGTTGTTCAGGGAGAAAACTATGGCTACACCTTC. Translation: CSVVQGENYGYTF. Full variable domain (remainder filled in from reference TRBV29-1 and TRBJ1-2): SAVISQKPSRDICQRGTSLTIQCQVDSQVTMMFWYRQQPGQSLTLIATANQGSEATYESGFVIDKFPISRPNLTFSTLTVSNMSPEDSSIYLCSVVQGENYGYTFGSGTRLTVV.

This clonotype showed up many times. The gene calls are TRBV29-1 and TRBJ2-7, with 7 positions matching TRBD1. This CDR3 comprises 14 residues. V lost 4 bases, J lost 4 bases, and 10 bases stayed unmatched. Germline loops: CDR1 SQVTM, CDR2 ANQGSEA. The CDR3, as DNA: TGCAGCGTTGGACAGGGAGCTTTACGGTACGAGCAGTACTTC. Amino acids: CSVGQGALRYEQYF.

The chain uses TRBV4-1 and TRBJ1-2; no definite D call. This CDR3 has 15 residues. V lost 1 base and J lost 1, with 10 bases in between. Germline lookup yields CDR1 MGHRA and CDR2 YSYEKL. The DNA of the CDR3 is TGCGCCAGCAGCCAAGTTGGGCGGCGTAACTATGGCTACACCTTC. This sequence encodes CASSQVGRRNYGYTF.

Only a few counts were recorded for this clonotype. This chain connects TRBV5-6 to TRBJ2-7; 8 nucleotides line up with TRBD1. The ends lost 1 base at V and 5 bases at J; junction bases unmatched: 11. In germline, CDR1 is SGHDT, CDR2 YYEEEE. This CDR3 has 16 amino acids. The DNA for the CDR3 is TGTGCCAGCAGCTTGCGGTTTGGGCAGGGGGCGGACGAGCAGTACTTC. It translates to CASSLRFGQGADEQYF. The full variable domain, with the rest looked up from reference TRBV5-6 and TRBJ2-7, is DAGVTQSPTHLIKTRGQQVTLRCSPKSGHDTVSWYQQALGQGPQFIFQYYEEEERQRGNFPDRFSGHQFPNYSSELNVNALLLGDSALYLCASSLRFGQGADEQYFGPGTRLTVT.

This clonotype was recorded at least ten times. V usage is TRBV10-3 and J usage is TRBJ2-2; perhaps TRBD1 as D (5 bases). The V end was cut by 2 bases, the J end by 4 bases, with 14 bases between. The CDR3 has 16 amino acids. Germline CDR1 reads ENHRY; CDR2 reads SYGVKD. The CDR3 DNA reads TGTGCCATCAGTGAGGTTAGGACACATCTCACCGGGGAGCTGTTTTTT. This encodes CAISEVRTHLTGELFF.

This clonotype came up a few times. The genes are TRBV12-3 or TRBV12-4 and TRBJ2-1; unclear D gene. The ends were cut back, 3 bases at V and 6 bases at J, with 9 bases in the middle. The CDR3 length is 13 residues. This CDR3 is CASSFPNSNEQFF. CDR3 in DNA: TGTGCCAGCAGTTTCCCTAATTCCAATGAGCAGTTCTTC.